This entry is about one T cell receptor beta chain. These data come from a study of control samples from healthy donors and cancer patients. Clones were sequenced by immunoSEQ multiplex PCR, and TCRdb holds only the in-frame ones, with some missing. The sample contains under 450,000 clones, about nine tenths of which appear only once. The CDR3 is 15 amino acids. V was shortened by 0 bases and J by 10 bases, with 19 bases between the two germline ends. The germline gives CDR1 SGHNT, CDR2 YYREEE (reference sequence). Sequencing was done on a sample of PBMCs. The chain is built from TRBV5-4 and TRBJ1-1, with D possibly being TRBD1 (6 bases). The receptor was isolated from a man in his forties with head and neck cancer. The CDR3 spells CASSLVTGTERRAFF. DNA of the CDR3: TGTGCCAGCAGCTTGGTGACAGGTACCGAAAGGCGAGCTTTCTTT.